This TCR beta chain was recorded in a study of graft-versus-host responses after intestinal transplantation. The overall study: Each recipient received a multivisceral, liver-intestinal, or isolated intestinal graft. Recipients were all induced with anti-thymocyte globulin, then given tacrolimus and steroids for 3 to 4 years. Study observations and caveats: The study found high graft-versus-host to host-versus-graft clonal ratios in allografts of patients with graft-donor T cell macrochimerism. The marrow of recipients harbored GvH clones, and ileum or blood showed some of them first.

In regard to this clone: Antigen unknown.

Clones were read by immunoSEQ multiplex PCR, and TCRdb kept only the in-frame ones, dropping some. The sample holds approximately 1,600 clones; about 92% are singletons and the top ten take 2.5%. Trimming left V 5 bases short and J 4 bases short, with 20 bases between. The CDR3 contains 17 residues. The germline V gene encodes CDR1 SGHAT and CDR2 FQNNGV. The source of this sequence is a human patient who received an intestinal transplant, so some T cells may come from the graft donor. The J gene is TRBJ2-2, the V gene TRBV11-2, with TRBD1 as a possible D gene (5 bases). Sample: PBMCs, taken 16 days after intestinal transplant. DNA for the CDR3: TGTGCCAGCAGCCAATTGGGGTTCGCAGGGCGCACCGGGGAGCTGTTTTTT. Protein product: CASSQLGFAGRTGELFF.